This T cell receptor (beta chain) was retrieved from a study of OX40 agonist ivuxolimab in advanced cancers. Assay used: immunoSEQ multiplex PCR; TCRdb lists only in-frame clones, some missing. The sample has more than 70,000 clones; about 90% are singletons. The specimen comprised CD4+ or CD8+ T cells sorted from blood, sampled in a trial of the OX40 agonist ivuxolimab. This sequence originates from an adult with an advanced solid tumor such as melanoma, head and neck, liver or kidney cancer.

The DNA for the CDR3 is TGTGCCAGCTCACCCGGGACCACCTCTGGAAACACCATATATTTT. It encodes CASSPGTTSGNTIYF. The rearrangement joins TRBV18 to TRBJ1-3, with D possibly TRBD1 on 5 matching bases. The CDR3 has 15 amino acids. The V gene's germline CDR1 is KGHSH and CDR2 LQKENI. V shed 3 bases and J shed 0 bases, with 9 bases lying between them.